Each of the 17 T cell receptor beta chains below was sequenced from the same sample in a study of cytomegalovirus exposure and HLA in healthy donors. The PCR made use of 60 Vbeta and 13 Jbeta primers. Here immunoSEQ multiplex PCR was the method, and the copy in TCRdb shows in-frame clones only, minus some. The sample consists of approximately 240,000 clones, around 80% of them appearing once. Material: PBMCs. The receptor set was obtained from an older woman in good health and CMV-seropositive.

The chain employs TRBV7-2 and TRBJ2-7; 11 positions agree with TRBD2. Trimming took 6 bases from V and 4 from J; bases not matched to a gene: 17. This CDR3 has 18 amino acids. Per the germline V gene, CDR1 is SGHTA and CDR2 is FQGNSA. The CDR3 bases are TGTGCCAGCAGGGGGGGATATAGTGGGACTAGCGGAACATACGAGCAGTACTTC. It is translated as CASRGGYSGTSGTYEQYF.

Details on this clone: This same CDR3 is encoded by further DNA sequences in the sample. The J gene is TRBJ1-5, the V gene TRBV18; no definite D call. Per germline, CDR1 KGHSH and CDR2 LQKENI. V was pared by 6 bases and J by 2 bases, with 11 bases between. This CDR3 has 14 amino acids. The CDR3, as DNA: TGTGCCAGCTCCCCCCAGGAAGGCAATCAGCCCCAGCATTTT. Amino acid sequence: CASSPQEGNQPQHF.

The V gene is TRBV5-1, the J gene TRBJ2-1; weak D call: TRBD2 (6 bases). This CDR3 is built from 15 residues. Germline CDR1 reads SGHRS; CDR2 reads YFSETQ. The V gene lost 0 bases and the J gene lost 6 bases, with 13 bases spanning the gap. The CDR3 spells CASSLAVRTTNEQFF. CDR3 DNA sequence: TGCGCCAGCAGCTTGGCCGTCAGGACTACCAATGAGCAGTTCTTC.

The V and J genes are TRBV18 and TRBJ1-1; unclear D gene. Trimming shortened V by 3 bases and J by 2 bases, and 10 bases separated the two germline ends. CDR1 is KGHSH and CDR2 is LQKENI in the germline V gene. The CDR3 spans 14 residues. CDR3 bases: TGTGCCAGCTCACCGGCGGAGGCTAACACTGAAGCTTTCTTT. Its protein product is CASSPAEANTEAFF.

This chain joins TRBV30 and TRBJ2-1, with D tentatively TRBD2 (6 bases). The CDR3 is 13 amino acids. Trimming took off 3 bases at V and 2 bases at J, with 8 bases between the two ends. From germline, CDR1 is GTSNPN and CDR2 SVGIG (reference sequence). Here the CDR3 reads CAWRVAAYNEQFF. Written as DNA, the CDR3 is TGTGCCTGGAGGGTAGCGGCCTACAATGAGCAGTTCTTC.

The V gene is TRBV6-4, the J gene TRBJ2-1, with D possibly TRBD1 on 5 matching bases. Germline V gives CDR1 MRHNA, CDR2 SNTAGT. The CDR3 length is 15 residues. Between the trimmed V and J ends, which lost 0 bases and 5 bases, there was a span of 11 bases. The DNA of the CDR3 is TGTGCCAGCAGTGACTCTCCAGGGTTTGACAATGAGCAGTTCTTC. It specifies CASSDSPGFDNEQFF.

The V and J genes are TRBV7-2 and TRBJ2-3, with 7 bases aligning to TRBD2. V dropped 1 base and J dropped 4; count of bases not matched to a gene: 8. This CDR3 comprises 16 residues. CDR1 and CDR2 from the germline V gene are SGHTA and FQGNSA. CDR3 region: CASSLGAPGGSDTQYF. CDR3 coding DNA: TGTGCCAGCAGCTTAGGAGCACCGGGGGGTTCAGATACGCAGTATTTT.

The chain combines TRBV6-1 with TRBJ1-5, with unresolved D. This CDR3 has 15 residues. CDR1 and CDR2 (germline): MNHNS, SASEGT. With 0 bases removed from V and 0 bases from J, the gap between germline ends came to 6 bases. The CDR3 DNA is TGTGCCAGCAGTGAAGCACATTATAGCAATCAGCCCCAGCATTTT. Its protein product is CASSEAHYSNQPQHF.

V and J are TRBV28 and TRBJ1-1; maybe TRBD1 (5 bases). Germline-derived CDR1 and CDR2 are MDHEN and SYDVKM. This CDR3 comprises 14 residues. V shed 10 bases and J shed 0 bases, with 15 bases lying between them. The CDR3 bases are TGTGCCATCAATCGACAGTACATGAACACTGAAGCTTTCTTT. As protein: CAINRQYMNTEAFF.

The V and J genes are TRBV7-2 and TRBJ1-4, with D unresolved. Trimming removed 1 base at V and 0 bases at J, with 9 bases between. Looked up from germline, CDR1 is SGHTA and CDR2 is FQGNSA. This CDR3 comprises 16 residues. CDR3 sequence: CASSLVPAATNEKLFF. For the CDR3, the DNA is TGTGCCAGCAGCTTAGTACCCGCGGCAACTAATGAAAAACTGTTTTTT.

The rearrangement uses TRBV2 and TRBJ1-5; no reliable D call. The CDR3 sequence is 14 residues long. Germline V gene data show CDR1 as SNHLY and CDR2 as FYNNEI. Trimming left V 0 bases short and J 0 bases short, with 3 bases between. CDR3 coding DNA: TGTGCCAGCAGTGAAGCCCTTAGCAATCAGCCCCAGCATTTT. Encoded protein: CASSEALSNQPQHF. Based on the CDR3 plus reference TRBV2 and TRBJ1-5, the full variable domain is EPEVTQTPSHQVTQMGQEVILRCVPISNHLYFYWYRQILGQKVEFLVSFYNNEISEKSEIFDDQFSVERPDGSNFTLKIRSTKLEDSAMYFCASSEALSNQPQHFGDGTRLSIL.

The chain combines TRBV7-2 with TRBJ1-2; tentative D call: TRBD1 (6 bases). CDR1 is SGHTA and CDR2 is FQGNSA in the germline V gene. V was shortened by 3 bases and J by 8 bases, with 16 bases between the two germline ends. This CDR3 is built from 14 residues. The CDR3 region is CASSFKRGSAGYTF. The DNA of the CDR3 is TGTGCCAGCAGCTTCAAGAGGGGGTCGGCAGGCTACACCTTC. Together with reference TRBV7-2 and TRBJ1-2, the CDR3 gives the full variable domain: GAGVSQSPSNKVTEKGKDVELRCDPISGHTALYWYRQSLGQGLEFLIYFQGNSAPDKSGLPSDRFSAERTGGSVSTLTIQRTQQEDSAVYLCASSFKRGSAGYTFGSGTRLTVV.

The chain joins TRBV30 to TRBJ1-2, with TRBD1 matching 7 bases. The CDR3 consists of 15 residues. CDR1 and CDR2 from the germline V gene are GTSNPN and SVGIG (reference sequence). After removal of 3 bases from V and 7 bases from J, the junction contained 14 bases not matched to a gene. The CDR3 DNA reads TGTGCCTGGAGAGGGCAGGGGGTGGTCCGGTCTGGCTACACCTTC. This encodes CAWRGQGVVRSGYTF. The full variable domain, with the rest looked up from reference TRBV30 and TRBJ1-2, is SQTIHQWPATLVQPVGSPLSLECTVEGTSNPNLYWYRQAAGRGLQLLFYSVGIGQISSEVPQNLSASRPQDRQFILSSKKLLLSDSGFYLCAWRGQGVVRSGYTFGSGTRLTVV.

This chain connects TRBV7-9 to TRBJ2-5, with D possibly TRBD2 on 5 matching bases. CDR3 size: 12 residues. The ends were cut back, 8 bases at V and 5 bases at J, with 12 bases in the middle. The germline gives CDR1 SEHNR, CDR2 FQNEAQ (reference sequence). The CDR3 sequence is CASDGNGETQYF. DNA of the CDR3: TGTGCCAGCGACGGGAATGGGGAGACCCAGTACTTC.

The chain carries TRBV14 and TRBJ2-1, with 11 bases aligning to TRBD2. The CDR3 length is 16 residues. Germline trimming cut 4 bases from V and 6 bases from J; bases unmatched to any gene: 8. Germline assignment: CDR1 SGHDN and CDR2 FVKESK. CDR3 region: CASSLAGGRGRNEQFF. DNA for the CDR3: TGTGCCAGCAGCCTAGCGGGAGGGCGGGGTCGCAATGAGCAGTTCTTC.

This chain uses TRBV6-1 with TRBJ2-1; 11 bases align to TRBD2. Germline V gene sequence: CDR1 MNHNS, CDR2 SASEGT. J was trimmed by 4 bases and V by 4 bases; bases with no gene match: 12. This CDR3 is built from 18 residues. CDR3 in DNA: TGTGCCAGCAGTGGGGCTTTTAGCGGGAGGGCCCTATACAATGAGCAGTTCTTC. Translation: CASSGAFSGRALYNEQFF.

V gene TRBV30 combines with J gene TRBJ1-4, with 7 bases fitting TRBD1. This CDR3 comprises 16 residues. The V segment lost 2 bases and the J segment 6 bases; nucleotides outside the gene matches: 12. CDR1 is GTSNPN and CDR2 is SVGIG in the germline V gene (reference sequence). CDR3 amino acids: CAWSPKAGTDYEKLFF. CDR3 nucleotides: TGTGCCTGGAGTCCCAAGGCCGGGACAGACTATGAAAAACTGTTTTTT.